Given below is one T cell receptor (beta chain) in context. A few counts support this clone. Its antigen has not been determined. No quality values exist for individual bases; no much larger clone is one base distant. CDR1 and CDR2, looked up from the germline V gene, are SQVTM and ANQGSEA. The CDR3 spans 15 residues, from the cysteine through the phenylalanine. Just CDR3 DNA is preserved here, 45 bases in frame from base 1. After removal of 2 bases from V and 0 bases from J, the junction retains 6 bases not matched to a gene. Genomic DNA was extracted with the Qiagen DNeasy kit from unsorted PBMCs and from negatively selected CD4+ and CD8+ fractions. TCR beta CDR3 regions were amplified by immunoSEQ multiplex PCR using primers annealing to V and J segments. A synthetic immune receptor repertoire was used to minimize amplification bias, and remaining bias was computationally removed after sequencing. The published analysis was carried out like this. Repertoire diversity was quantified as the Shannon entropy index using custom Python scripts. Unsorted, CD4+ and CD8+ repertoires were analyzed separately, except for combined analyses in which CD4+ and CD8+ sequences were merged in silico. The table comes from immuneACCESS by way of TCRdb, which keeps in-frame sequences with V and J called. Part of the clones is missing from these tables; in studies checked, under half for an unresolved V gene and the rest for unknown reasons. V and J calls plus clone size are reproduced from that table; the DNA served to infer D and trimming. The sample table lists about 46,000 clones, approximately 91% of them with a count of one. Around 5% of the sample is in the top ten clones.

This entry is derived from a study of PD-1 blockade in classical Hodgkin lymphoma (dated by TCRdb to 2018 to 2021). The study in broad terms: A peripheral blood immune signature of response to PD-1 blockade in classical Hodgkin lymphoma was defined using TCR beta sequencing and CyTOF. Overall results and qualifications from the work: The study was restricted to a single clinical trial cohort, and the causes of repertoire differences, possibly disease activity or prior therapy, were left undefined. Baseline TCR diversity was reported as lower in newly diagnosed patients than in healthy donors, and lower still in relapsed/refractory patients.

This specimen's time point label, interpreted: newly diagnosed, previously untreated cHL patient sample. As a comparison group for the relapsed/refractory trial patients, PBMCs from patients with newly diagnosed, previously untreated classical Hodgkin lymphoma were sequenced. Peripheral blood was collected in 8 mL Vacutainer Cell Preparation Tubes, from which PBMCs were isolated by centrifugation and then cryopreserved. Sample: peripheral blood mononuclear cells (PBMCs). Recombination joined TRBV29-1 with TRBJ2-7, with TRBD2 matching 8 junction bases. The sequence derives from a human donor with classical Hodgkin lymphoma. Here the CDR3 is given as CSVEKVAGSSYEQYF. The nucleotides are TGCAGCGTTGAAAAGGTAGCGGGAAGCTCCTACGAGCAGTACTTC.